Presented here are 14 T cell receptor beta chains from one specimen sequenced in a study of OX40 agonist ivuxolimab in advanced cancers. Sequencing used immunoSEQ multiplex PCR; TCRdb keeps in-frame clones, though not all of them. The sample has 53,000 or so clones, roughly 84% seen once; the top ten hold around 4.3%. The source was CD4+ or CD8+ T cells sorted from blood, collected in a trial of the OX40 agonist ivuxolimab. The receptors come from an adult with an advanced solid tumor such as melanoma, head and neck, liver or kidney cancer.

The chain couples TRBV4-3 to TRBJ2-3; the match to TRBD1 covers 8 bases. Germline CDR1 and CDR2: LGHNA and YSLEER. The CDR3 runs to 14 residues. V shed 1 base, J shed 3 bases, and the junction held 0 bases outside the gene matches. The CDR3 spells CASSQGTGTDTQYF. The CDR3 nucleotides are TGCGCCAGCAGCCAAGGGACAGGGACAGATACGCAGTATTTT.

The rearrangement uses TRBV27 and TRBJ1-5; no reliable D call. V gave up 2 bases and J gave up 1 base, with 6 bases separating them. The CDR3 has 14 amino acids. The germline gives CDR1 MNHEY, CDR2 SMNVEV (reference sequence). The CDR3 bases are TGTGCCAGCAGTTTAGTCGCGAGCAATCAGCCCCAGCATTTT. Translation gives CASSLVASNQPQHF.

The J gene is TRBJ2-1, the V gene TRBV14; TRBD2 agrees at 10 bases. Germline V gene lookup returns CDR1 SGHDN and CDR2 FVKESK. The CDR3 consists of 16 residues. The V gene end was trimmed by 4 bases and the J gene end by 0 bases; junction bases not matched to a gene: 3. In nucleotides, the CDR3 is TGTGCCAGCAGCCCCTTAGCGGGGGGCTCCTACAATGAGCAGTTCTTC. Translation: CASSPLAGGSYNEQFF.

This chain joins TRBV6-5 and TRBJ2-3; unclear D gene. This CDR3 is 14 amino acids long. V lost 7 bases and J lost 2, with 13 bases in between. Germline CDR1 and CDR2: MNHEY and SVGAGI. The CDR3 is CASKKGRNTDTQYF. In nucleotides, the CDR3 is TGTGCCAGCAAGAAGGGTCGGAACACAGATACGCAGTATTTT.

This sequence joins TRBV6-1 and TRBJ2-5; D possibly corresponds to TRBD2 (6 bases). Germline CDR1 reads MNHNS; CDR2 reads SASEGT. The CDR3 is 14 residues long. V shed 2 bases and J shed 2 bases, with 9 bases lying between them. The CDR3, as DNA: TGTGCCAGCAGTGAACCTAGCGAACAAGAGACCCAGTACTTC. Translated: CASSEPSEQETQYF.

The chain couples TRBV18 to TRBJ2-7, with 8 bases identical to TRBD1. Germline V CDR1 and CDR2: KGHSH, LQKENI. J gave up 6 bases and V 6 bases, and 7 bases lay outside the gene matches. The CDR3 extends over 13 amino acids. CDR3 nucleotides: TGTGCCAGCTCCCAACGAGACAGGGGCGAGCAGTACTTC. It is translated as CASSQRDRGEQYF.

This CDR3 reads CASSEIGRKQFF. CDR3 in DNA: TGTGCCAGCAGTGAAATTGGACGAAAGCAGTTCTTC. The chain is built from TRBV2 and TRBJ2-1; no reliable D call. CDR3 length: 12 residues. Trimming removed 2 bases at V and 11 bases at J, with 10 bases between. Germline V gene lookup returns CDR1 SNHLY and CDR2 FYNNEI.

The V gene is TRBV4-3, the J gene TRBJ1-6; TRBD1 matches 7 bases. CDR3 length: 15 residues. The trim removed 0 bases at V and 9 bases at J, leaving 5 bases unmatched. CDR1 LGHNA and CDR2 YSLEER come from the germline V gene. The CDR3 spells CASSQEGTGVSPLHF. The CDR3 DNA reads as TGCGCCAGCAGCCAAGAAGGAACAGGGGTTTCACCCCTCCACTTT.

The chain uses TRBV7-2 and TRBJ2-1; 8 bases map to TRBD1. J was trimmed by 6 bases and V by 5 bases; bases with no gene match: 12. The CDR3 spans 16 residues. Looked up from germline, CDR1 is SGHTA and CDR2 is FQGNSA. In DNA, the CDR3 is TGTGCCAGCAGCCGCTCAGGACAGGGTGGACCCAATGAGCAGTTCTTC. It translates to CASSRSGQGGPNEQFF.

This clone is a singleton in its sample. The chain employs TRBV10-1 and TRBJ2-1; 9 positions match TRBD2. This CDR3 region has 13 residues. Looked up from germline, CDR1 is WNHNN and CDR2 is SYGVQD (reference sequence). Trimming at V came to 4 bases and at J to 7 bases, leaving 2 bases not matched to a gene. As DNA, the CDR3 is TGCGCCAGCAGTGGTAGCGGGAGTAATGAGCAGTTCTTC. This gives the protein CASSGSGSNEQFF.

V and J are TRBV19 and TRBJ2-1, with TRBD2 identical over 11 bases. This CDR3 region has 13 residues. Germline CDR1 reads LNHDA; CDR2 reads SQIVND (reference sequence). With 6 bases clipped from V and 15 bases from J, the junction kept 10 bases outside the gene matches. CDR3 sequence: CASSIVTSGSLFF. Here the CDR3 DNA reads TGTGCCAGTAGCATCGTCACTAGCGGGAGTCTGTTCTTC.

The V call is TRBV10-3, the J call TRBJ1-1, with 10 bases identical to TRBD1. Germline V gene lookup returns CDR1 ENHRY and CDR2 SYGVKD. This CDR3 comprises 14 residues. Losses at the gene ends were 3 bases for V and 5 bases for J; bases not matched to a gene: 3. The CDR3 coding sequence is TGTGCCATCAGTGACGACAGGGGGCAAACTGAAGCTTTCTTT. This gives the protein CAISDDRGQTEAFF.

The table lists this clone with a count of one. The chain uses TRBV29-1 and TRBJ2-6; D call uncertain. V lost 2 bases and J 0 bases, leaving 5 bases between the germline ends. Looked up from germline, CDR1 is SQVTM and CDR2 is ANQGSEA. The CDR3 totals 14 residues. CDR3 region: CSVESFSGANVLTF. The CDR3 DNA reads as TGCAGCGTTGAATCCTTCTCTGGGGCCAACGTCCTGACTTTC.

The chain recombines TRBV29-1 with TRBJ1-1; D gene unclear. Germline CDR1 is SQVTM and CDR2 is ANQGSEA. This CDR3 contains 13 residues. The V end lost 3 bases, the J end lost 0 bases, and 8 bases lay between the germline ends. Written as DNA, the CDR3 is TGCAGCGTTGAGGGAACACTGAACACTGAAGCTTTCTTT. It codes for CSVEGTLNTEAFF.